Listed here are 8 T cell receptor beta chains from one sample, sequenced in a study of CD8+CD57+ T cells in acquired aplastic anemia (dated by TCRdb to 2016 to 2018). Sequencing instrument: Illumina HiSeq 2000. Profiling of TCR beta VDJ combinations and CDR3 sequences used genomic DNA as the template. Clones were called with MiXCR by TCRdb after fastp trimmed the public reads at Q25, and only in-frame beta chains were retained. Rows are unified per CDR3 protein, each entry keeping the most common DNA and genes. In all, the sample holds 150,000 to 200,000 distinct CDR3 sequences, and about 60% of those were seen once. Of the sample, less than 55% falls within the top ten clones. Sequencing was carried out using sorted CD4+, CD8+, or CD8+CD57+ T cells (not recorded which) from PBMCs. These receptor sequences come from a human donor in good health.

The CDR3 DNA reads as TGTGCCAGTAGTCGCCGGGGGAACCTGGGCACCGGGGAGCTGTTTTTT. Its translation: CASSRRGNLGTGELFF. The chain recombines TRBV19 with TRBJ2-2; weak D call: TRBD2 (6 bases). CDR3 length equals 16 residues. The V end was cut by 5 bases, the J end by 4 bases, with 17 bases between. Germline CDR1 and CDR2: LNHDA and SQIVND (reference sequence).

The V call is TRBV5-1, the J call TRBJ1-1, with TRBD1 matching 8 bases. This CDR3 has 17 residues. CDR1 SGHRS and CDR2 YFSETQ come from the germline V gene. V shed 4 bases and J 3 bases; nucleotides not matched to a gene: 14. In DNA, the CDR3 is TGCGCCAGCAGCACCGGACAGGGAGGCGCGCCTGACACTGAAGCTTTCTTT. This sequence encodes CASSTGQGGAPDTEAFF.

CDR3 nucleotide sequence: TGCAGTGCCGAGGCGGGGCCAGCCTACGAGCAGTACTTC. This codes for CSAEAGPAYEQYF. J is TRBJ2-7 and V is TRBV20-1; TRBD2 might be the D (6 bases). This CDR3 comprises 13 residues. Germline values: CDR1 DFQATT, CDR2 SNEGSKA (reference sequence). V was clipped by 6 bases and J by 2 bases, with 14 bases between them.

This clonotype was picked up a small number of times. CDR3: CSARQGTGTEAFF. For the CDR3, the DNA is TGCAGCGCTAGACAGGGGACGGGGACTGAAGCTTTCTTT. The J gene is TRBJ1-1, the V gene TRBV29-1; TRBD1 matches at 8 bases. Trimming removed 7 bases from V and 5 bases from J; junction bases left unmatched: 9. This CDR3 comprises 13 residues. Germline CDR1 reads SQVTM; CDR2 reads ANQGSEA.

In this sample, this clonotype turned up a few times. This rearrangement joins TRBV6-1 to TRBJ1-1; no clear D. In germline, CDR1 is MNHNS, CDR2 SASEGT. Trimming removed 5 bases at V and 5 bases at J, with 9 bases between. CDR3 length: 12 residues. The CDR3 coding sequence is TGTGCCAGCAGTACCCGAGGGACTGAAGCTTTCTTT. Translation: CASSTRGTEAFF.

The CDR3 loop reads CASIRGTGENTEAFF. In DNA, the CDR3 is TGCGCCAGCATAAGAGGGACAGGGGAAAACACTGAAGCTTTCTTT. The chain links TRBV5-1 to TRBJ1-1; TRBD1 matches 10 bases. The CDR3 runs 15 residues. CDR1 is SGHRS, CDR2 YFSETQ, per germline. V was clipped by 6 bases and J by 2 bases; unmatched bases: 7.

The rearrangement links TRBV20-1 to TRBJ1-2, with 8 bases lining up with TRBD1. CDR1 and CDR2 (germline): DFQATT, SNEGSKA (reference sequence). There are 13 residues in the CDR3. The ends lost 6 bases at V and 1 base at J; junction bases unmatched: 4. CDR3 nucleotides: TGCAGTGCCAGGACAGGGAGTAACTATGGCTACACCTTC. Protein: CSARTGSNYGYTF.

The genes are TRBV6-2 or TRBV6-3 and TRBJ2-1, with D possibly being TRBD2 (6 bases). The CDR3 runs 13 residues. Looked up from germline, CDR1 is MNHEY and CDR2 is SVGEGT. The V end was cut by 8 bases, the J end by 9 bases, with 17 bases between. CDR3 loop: CASRAGSRGEQFF. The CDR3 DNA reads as TGTGCCAGCCGGGCGGGGTCCCGCGGTGAGCAGTTCTTC.